The present entry profiles one T cell receptor beta chain with its context. The count of this clone is one. Its antigen is currently not known. Within one base of it there is no much larger clone, and no base qualities were kept. TCRbeta CDR3 regions were amplified from genomic DNA by means of the immunoSEQ Assay, a bias-controlled multiplex PCR. In the original analysis: Nucleated cell counts per sample were estimated from amplification of reference gene primers within the assay. Sequence reads were collapsed and filtered to measure the absolute abundance of every unique TCRbeta CDR3 rearrangement. For each sample, productive Simpson clonality was calculated as the square root of Simpson's diversity index over productive rearrangements. Sourced from immuneACCESS, this table was stored by TCRdb with only in-frame sequences that have V and J called. A share of the clones is absent; for the studies checked, an unresolved V gene accounts for under half, and the remainder has no known explanation. Clone size and the V and J calls come from that table; the DNA yielded D and trimming. The sample table lists 200,000 to 250,000 clones, 87% of them with a count of one. The top ten constitute approximately 11% of the sample.

CDR1 and CDR2, per the germline V gene, are SGHDT and YYEEEE. The CDR3 contains 15 residues, cysteine and phenylalanine counted. Just the 45-base CDR3 DNA is kept, in frame starting at base 1. The trim is 1 base for V and 2 bases for J, with a gap of 10 bases between the germline ends. Enrolling through a virtual design, the prospective study's participants ranged in age from roughly 18 to 100 years and lived across roughly 23 United States geographic areas. To assign participants to cohorts, the prospective study relied on clinical history that participants themselves reported in a screening survey and a study questionnaire. For ImmuneRACE Cohort 3, a participant was defined as recovered based on two consecutive negative NP/OP PCR tests, clearance by a healthcare professional, or resolution of symptoms. Mobile phlebotomists in the prospective study collected whole blood, serum and a nasopharyngeal or oropharyngeal swab from every participant. Prospective study participants could optionally give additional blood draws and questionnaires over an approximately 2-month period. Blood samples from the prospective study were shipped frozen or at room temperature prior to DNA extraction.

This sample was taken from a study of blood T cell repertoires in COVID-19 (TCRdb year 2020). Notes on the research overall: The collaborator samples originated in the United States, Italy and Spain and spanned the acute and convalescent phases of COVID-19. The material from the prospective study consisted of cDNA or gDNA derived from T cells, B-cell-depleted T cells, or PBMCs. The samples were drawn from two sources: the first 160 participants of the ongoing ImmuneRACE study, and some 1,300 subjects contributed by 6 global collaborators. A de-identified subject ID, COVID-19 status, age in years and sex were almost always included in the sample metadata. The repertoires were released in a freely available public database intended as a resource for research on the immune response to SARS-CoV-2. Subjects who had been exposed to COVID-19, were actively infected with it, or had recovered from it provided the deeply sampled blood TCRbeta repertoires that made up the dataset. HLA class I and class II types, where available, came from metadata supplied by the sample provider rather than from assay-based typing.

Summary of the overall study and its limitations: The amount of clinical and demographic metadata varied by source and participant and was provided uncurated.

The sample taken for sequencing was PBMCs or T cells enriched from blood (not recorded which). The chain joins TRBV5-6 to TRBJ1-3; the D gene is perhaps TRBD1, on 5 matching bases. This TCR was sampled from a man in his thirties or forties who had recovered from COVID-19. The CDR3 protein is CASSLFPGPGNTIYF. In nucleotide form, the sequence is TGTGCCAGCAGCTTGTTTCCAGGGCCTGGAAACACCATATATTTT.